The rows below give T cell receptor beta chains drawn from one sample of a study of shared clonotypes between healthy human individuals. Profiling relied on immunoSEQ multiplex PCR, and the TCRdb table lists in-frame clones only, not all of them. The table records about 1.4 million clones, around 97% of them present only once. The sequenced sample was naive CD4+ T cells sorted from blood. The receptors shown here come from a man aged 30-40 years in good health. Each CDR3 is given with its conserved first and last residue. D genes are given only for firm matches. Size is omitted from some rows. Given values are once, few, many or a class for expanded clones.

j_gene | v_gene | abundance | d_gene | CDR3aa | CDR3nt
TRBJ1-1 | TRBV5-1 | once | TRBD1 | CASSVDRMNTEAFF | TGCGCCAGCAGCGTGGACAGGATGAACACTGAAGCTTTCTTT
TRBJ2-1 | TRBV10-3 | . | TRBD1 | CAITGDRGDEQFF | TGTGCCATCACTGGGGACAGGGGGGATGAGCAGTTCTTC
TRBJ1-1 | TRBV19 | once | . | CASSMARGNTEAFF | TGTGCCAGTAGTATGGCCAGGGGTAACACTGAAGCTTTCTTT
TRBJ1-1 | TRBV19 | . | TRBD1 | CASSPTGVEAFF | TGTGCCAGTAGTCCTACAGGGGTCGAAGCTTTCTTT
TRBJ1-1 | TRBV6-5 | . | . | CASSSQPGTEAFF | TGTGCCAGCAGTTCGCAACCGGGTACTGAAGCTTTCTTT
TRBJ2-1 | TRBV5-1 | . | . | CASSTLRAQGMDEQFF | TGCGCCAGCAGCACATTGCGGGCTCAGGGGATGGACGAGCAGTTCTTC
TRBJ2-5 | TRBV9 | . | . | CASSVGQAETQYF | TGTGCCAGCAGCGTAGGACAGGCGGAGACCCAGTACTTC
TRBJ2-5 | TRBV10-3 | . | TRBD2 | CAISESRLAEGETQYF | TGTGCCATCAGTGAGTCTCGCCTAGCGGAGGGAGAGACCCAGTACTTC
TRBJ1-2 | TRBV7-2 | . | TRBD1 | CASSLGSTGTYYGYTF | TGTGCCAGCAGCTTAGGTTCGACAGGGACTTACTATGGCTACACCTTC
TRBJ1-5 | TRBV28 | once | . | CASSSPLSWGSNQPQHF | TGTGCCAGCAGTTCTCCGCTTAGTTGGGGTAGCAATCAGCCCCAGCATTTT
TRBJ2-1 | TRBV20-1 | . | . | CSARFGVEQFF | TGCAGTGCTAGATTCGGGGTTGAGCAGTTCTTC
TRBJ2-7 | TRBV5-1 | once | . | CASSRRWGLGYEQYF | TGCGCCAGCAGCCGTCGGTGGGGGCTTGGATACGAGCAGTACTTC
TRBJ2-3 | TRBV15 | . | . | CATSTPLARASDTQYF | TGTGCCACCAGCACCCCCTTAGCGAGGGCATCGGATACGCAGTATTTT
TRBJ1-4 | TRBV4-3 | . | . | CASSQGQVWQRNEKLFF | TGCGCCAGCAGCCAAGGTCAGGTCTGGCAGAGGAATGAAAAACTGTTTTTT
TRBJ2-1 | TRBV9 | . | TRBD2 | CASSGAAGTPHGAHNEQFF | TGTGCCAGCAGCGGAGCAGCGGGAACCCCCCACGGGGCACACAATGAGCAGTTCTTC
TRBJ1-1 | TRBV6-5 | few | . | CASSWTVNTEAFF | TGTGCCAGCAGTTGGACAGTGAACACTGAAGCTTTCTTT
TRBJ2-3 | TRBV5-6 | . | . | CASSLAASTDTQYF | TGTGCCAGCAGCTTGGCCGCAAGCACAGATACGCAGTATTTT
TRBJ2-7 | TRBV7-8 | . | TRBD1 | CASSLDRGTYEQYF | TGTGCCAGCAGCCTGGACAGGGGAACCTACGAGCAGTACTTC
TRBJ1-2 | TRBV6-5 | . | TRBD1 | CASSSGQEYYGYTF | TGTGCCAGCAGTAGCGGACAGGAATACTATGGCTACACCTTC
TRBJ2-2 | TRBV7-7 | . | . | CASSPSWSGELFF | TGTGCTAGCAGCCCCTCCTGGTCCGGGGAGCTGTTTTTT
TRBJ2-7 | TRBV5-1 | . | . | CASRHGSSYEQYF | TGCGCCAGCAGGCACGGGAGCAGTTACGAGCAGTACTTC
TRBJ1-5 | TRBV19 | . | . | CASSIDPGGYNQPQHF | TGTGCCAGTAGTATAGACCCTGGGGGATACAATCAGCCCCAGCATTTT
TRBJ1-3 | TRBV29-1 | . | . | CSVDGANPGNTIYF | TGCAGCGTTGATGGGGCAAACCCTGGAAACACCATATATTTT
TRBJ2-1 | TRBV28 | . | TRBD2 | CASTRAPRTSGRPYEQFF | TGTGCCAGCACTAGGGCTCCTCGGACTAGCGGGAGACCTTATGAGCAGTTCTTC
TRBJ1-3 | TRBV5-6 | . | . | CASSLRTDWWSGNTIYF | TGTGCCAGCAGCTTGAGAACAGATTGGTGGTCTGGAAACACCATATATTTT
TRBJ1-5 | TRBV30 | . | TRBD1 | CAWTDRGDNQPQHF | TGTGCCTGGACTGACAGGGGCGACAATCAGCCCCAGCATTTT